The next 18 T cell receptor beta chains were all read from a single sample in a study of PD-L1 blockade in urothelial cancer. Only in-frame clones appear in the TCRdb table, and some are missing; sequencing was by immunoSEQ multiplex PCR. The data hold 35,000 to 45,000 clones, with more than 75% observed a single time. The sample was PBMCs, taken around atezolizumab (anti-PD-L1) treatment. All receptors derive from a woman aged 55-75 years with urothelial cancer.

This CDR3 is CASSLPSYNEKLFF. The CDR3 region has the DNA TGTGCCAGCAGTTTACCCAGTTATAATGAAAAACTGTTTTTT. The chain has TRBV28 and TRBJ1-4, with D unclear. Germline V gives CDR1 MDHEN, CDR2 SYDVKM. The length of the CDR3 is 14 residues. Trimming took 2 bases from V and 4 from J, leaving 8 bases between them.

The chain carries TRBV19 and TRBJ1-5; D may be TRBD1 (6 bases). Germline V gene sequence: CDR1 LNHDA, CDR2 SQIVND (reference sequence). The CDR3 has 16 residues. V was clipped by 1 base and J by 6 bases, with 16 bases between them. CDR3 amino acids: CASSIGTVTGGQPQHF. CDR3 DNA: TGTGCCAGTAGTATAGGGACAGTTACGGGGGGTCAGCCCCAGCATTTT.

This chain uses TRBV6-1 with TRBJ2-4; the D gene is possibly TRBD2 (5 bases). Germline V gene sequence: CDR1 MNHNS, CDR2 SASEGT. CDR3 size: 14 residues. V shed 11 bases and J shed 6 bases, with 20 bases lying between them. This CDR3 is CAPIGEGQGNIQYF. For the CDR3, the DNA is TGTGCCCCCATAGGAGAGGGTCAAGGAAACATTCAGTACTTC.

This clone was found once. V usage is TRBV9 and J usage is TRBJ2-1, with TRBD2 matching 8 bases. Germline V CDR1 and CDR2: SGDLS, YYNGEE. V gave up 0 bases and J gave up 3 bases; unmatched junction bases: 5. This CDR3 is built from 16 residues. The CDR3 loop reads CASSVGGREDYNEQFF. Written as DNA, the CDR3 is TGTGCCAGCAGCGTAGGTGGGCGGGAGGACTACAATGAGCAGTTCTTC.

The J gene is TRBJ2-4, the V gene TRBV19; maybe TRBD2 (6 bases). V was trimmed by 3 bases and J by 5 bases, leaving 11 bases between them. There are 14 residues in the CDR3. The germline V gene encodes CDR1 LNHDA and CDR2 SQIVND (reference sequence). CDR3 nucleotides: TGTGCCAGTAGTATTCAGGGAGGTGAAAACATTCAGTACTTC. This sequence encodes CASSIQGGENIQYF.

J is TRBJ2-3 and V is TRBV19, with D unclear. CDR3 length: 11 residues. CDR1 and CDR2 from the germline V gene are LNHDA and SQIVND (reference sequence). Deletions cut 9 bases from V and 8 bases from J, with 12 bases between. CDR3 in DNA: TGTGCCAGCCAAGACATTGCTACGCAGTATTTT. Its translation: CASQDIATQYF.

The chain recombines TRBV6-4 with TRBJ1-2; TRBD1 aligns across 12 bases. CDR3 length: 16 residues. From germline, CDR1 is MRHNA and CDR2 SNTAGT. Trimming at V came to 1 base and at J to 4 bases, leaving 4 bases not matched to a gene. The CDR3 is CASSDYPGQGAYGYTF. CDR3 coding DNA: TGTGCCAGCAGTGACTACCCGGGACAGGGGGCCTATGGCTACACCTTC.

The chain employs TRBV5-4 and TRBJ1-2; no reliable D call. Germline V gene sequence: CDR1 SGHNT, CDR2 YYREEE (reference sequence). This CDR3 has 12 residues. Trimming removed 1 base from V and 6 bases from J, with 7 bases in between. The CDR3 protein is CASSLHADGYTF. As DNA, the CDR3 is TGTGCCAGCAGCTTGCATGCAGATGGCTACACCTTC.

V and J are TRBV18 and TRBJ1-1; the match to TRBD1 covers 7 bases. CDR3 length: 15 residues. Per the germline V gene, CDR1 is KGHSH and CDR2 is LQKENI. After removal of 8 bases from V and 5 bases from J, the junction contained 14 bases not matched to a gene. The CDR3: CASIPFQQGMTEAFF. CDR3 bases: TGTGCCAGCATCCCCTTCCAACAGGGGATGACTGAAGCTTTCTTT.

The genes are TRBV19 and TRBJ2-1; D gene unclear. The CDR3 sequence is 12 residues long. Germline CDR1 LNHDA, CDR2 SQIVND (reference sequence). Trimming cost V 5 bases and J 6 bases, with 8 bases left between them. The CDR3 nucleotides read TGTGCCAGTAGTCGAACGAGCAATGAGCAGTTCTTC. It translates to CASSRTSNEQFF.

The V gene is TRBV21-1, the J gene TRBJ1-5; TRBD1, the table's D call, lacks a check against the DNA. TRBV21-1 is assigned pseudogene status. The CDR3 has 19 residues. The CDR3 region has the DNA TGTGCCAGCAGGCCGGTCTACCGGGACAGGGCATATAGCAATCAGCCCCAGCATTTT. This gives the protein CASRPVYRDRAYSNQPQHF.

The gene calls are TRBV5-4 and TRBJ1-4; weak D call: TRBD1 (5 bases). Germline V gene sequence: CDR1 SGHNT, CDR2 YYREEE (reference sequence). This CDR3 has 15 residues. V was pared by 4 bases and J by 3 bases, with 13 bases between. CDR3 in DNA: TGTGCCAGCAGCCCCAGGGCTGGGGCTAATGAAAAACTGTTTTTT. It translates to CASSPRAGANEKLFF.

This rearrangement joins TRBV10-3 to TRBJ1-5, with a possible D match to TRBD1 (5 bases). Germline V gene lookup returns CDR1 ENHRY and CDR2 SYGVKD. Trimming took 2 bases from V and 3 from J, leaving 14 bases between them. The CDR3 is 16 amino acids. The CDR3 nucleotides read TGTGCCATCAGTGAGGAAACAGGTGTACTCAATCAGCCCCAGCATTTT. Its translation is CAISEETGVLNQPQHF.

This chain's CDR3 is CASSNRVLHTEAFF. The CDR3 DNA reads TGTGCCAGTAGTAATCGGGTGTTGCACACTGAAGCTTTCTTT. This chain joins TRBV19 and TRBJ1-1; unclear D gene. This CDR3 spans 14 amino acids. V lost 4 bases to trimming and J lost 3 bases, with 12 bases between them. Germline values: CDR1 LNHDA, CDR2 SQIVND (reference sequence).

The chain is built from TRBV11-1 and TRBJ1-1; 7 bases fit TRBD1. This CDR3 is 16 amino acids long. Germline CDR1 and CDR2: SGHAT and FQDESV (reference sequence). Unmatched junction bases numbered 10, after V lost 4 bases and J lost 2 bases. The CDR3 region has the DNA TGTGCCAGCAGCTACGGACCCGGGACAGTTAACACTGAAGCTTTCTTT. Translating it yields CASSYGPGTVNTEAFF.

The CDR3 spells CASSPRRGSTDTQYF. CDR3 DNA: TGTGCCAGTAGCCCCCGGCGGGGCTCCACAGATACGCAGTATTTT. V usage is TRBV19 and J usage is TRBJ2-3; weak D call: TRBD2 (6 bases). The length of the CDR3 is 15 residues. Trimming took 6 bases from V and 2 from J, leaving 15 bases between them. Germline loops: CDR1 LNHDA, CDR2 SQIVND (reference sequence).

The chain combines TRBV27 with TRBJ2-7, with 15 bases lining up with TRBD2. The CDR3 runs to 18 residues. V was pared by 2 bases and J by 2 bases, with 7 bases of the junction left unmatched. Germline loops: CDR1 MNHEY, CDR2 SMNVEV (reference sequence). The CDR3 loop reads CASSLVGGLAGGPYEQYF. CDR3 nucleotides: TGTGCCAGCAGTTTAGTGGGGGGACTAGCGGGAGGCCCCTACGAGCAGTACTTC.

This chain joins TRBV11-2 and TRBJ2-2; 15 nucleotides align to TRBD2. J lost 1 base, V lost 5 bases, and 2 bases had no gene match. The CDR3 is 17 residues long. Germline V gives CDR1 SGHAT, CDR2 FQNNGV. The CDR3 region is CASSRTSGGENTGELFF. The CDR3 DNA sequence: TGTGCCAGCAGCCGGACTAGCGGGGGGGAGAACACCGGGGAGCTGTTTTTT.